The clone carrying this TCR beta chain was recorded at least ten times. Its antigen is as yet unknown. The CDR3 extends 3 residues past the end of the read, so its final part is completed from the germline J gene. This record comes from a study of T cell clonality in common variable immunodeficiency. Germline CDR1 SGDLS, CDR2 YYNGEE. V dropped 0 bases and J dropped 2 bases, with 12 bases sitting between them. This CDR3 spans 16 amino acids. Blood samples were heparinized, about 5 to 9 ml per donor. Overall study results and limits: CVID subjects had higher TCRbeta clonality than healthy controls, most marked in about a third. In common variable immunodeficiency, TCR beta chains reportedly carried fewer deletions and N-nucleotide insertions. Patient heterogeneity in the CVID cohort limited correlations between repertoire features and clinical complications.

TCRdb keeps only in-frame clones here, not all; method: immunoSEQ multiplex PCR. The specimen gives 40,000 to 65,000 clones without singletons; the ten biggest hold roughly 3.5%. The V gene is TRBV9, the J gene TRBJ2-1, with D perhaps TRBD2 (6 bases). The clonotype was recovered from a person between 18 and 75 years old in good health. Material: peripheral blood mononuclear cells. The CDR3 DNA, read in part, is TGTGCCAGCAGCGTAGGAGGGACTGGTGCCTACAATGAG. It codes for CASSVGGTGAYNE. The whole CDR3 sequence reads CASSVGGTGAYNEQFF. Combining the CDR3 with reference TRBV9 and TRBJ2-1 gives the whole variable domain DSGVTQTPKHLITATGQRVTLRCSPRSGDLSVYWYQQSLDQGLQFLIQYYNGEERAKGNILERFSAQQFPDLHSELNLSSLELGDSALYFCASSVGGTGAYNEQFFGPGTRLTVL.